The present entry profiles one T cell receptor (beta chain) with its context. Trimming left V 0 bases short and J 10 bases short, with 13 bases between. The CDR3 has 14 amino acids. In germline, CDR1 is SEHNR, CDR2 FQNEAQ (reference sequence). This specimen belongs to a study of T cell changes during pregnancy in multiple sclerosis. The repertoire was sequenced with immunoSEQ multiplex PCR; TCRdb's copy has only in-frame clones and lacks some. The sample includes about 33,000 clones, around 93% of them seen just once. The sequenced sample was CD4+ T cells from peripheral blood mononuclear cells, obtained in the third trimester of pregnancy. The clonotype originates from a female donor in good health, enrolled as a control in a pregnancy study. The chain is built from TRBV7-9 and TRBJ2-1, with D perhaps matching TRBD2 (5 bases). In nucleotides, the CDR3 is TGTGCCAGCAGCTTAGCGTACGGGGTAGGGGAGCAGTTCTTC. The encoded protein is CASSLAYGVGEQFF.